Listed below are T cell receptor beta chains from one sample, sequenced in a study of cytomegalovirus exposure and HLA in healthy donors. Measured with immunoSEQ multiplex PCR; TCRdb has only the in-frame clones, and not every one. The sample has under 200,000 clones; roughly 80% are singletons. Sequenced: PBMCs. These receptor sequences come from a woman aged 18 to 35 in good health and CMV-seronegative. The CDR3 runs from the conserved cysteine through the conserved F or W.

TRBV10-3	TRBJ1-5	CATSGQGANQPQHF
TRBV19	TRBJ2-5	CASSISVWEDRSYQETQYF
TRBV18	TRBJ1-4	CASSPQTGGPNQKLFF
TRBV7-3	TRBJ2-6	CASSPFFSGANVLTF
TRBV27	TRBJ1-2	CASSFAQNYGYTF
TRBV5-6	TRBJ2-1	CASSKDAGLSYNEQFF
TRBV6-6	TRBJ2-3	CASSYSPGRPTDTQYF
TRBV5-1	TRBJ2-3	CASSSQPAGGGGTDTQYF
TRBV28	TRBJ2-7	CASSSQPPGTAYEQYF
TRBV6-6	TRBJ2-7	CASSRGGQGTYEQYF
TRBV7-9	TRBJ2-3	CASSPSRTFSTDTQYF
TRBV5-6	TRBJ1-4	CASSQGGANEKLFF
TRBV5-1	TRBJ2-5	CASSLGGARGRETQYF
TRBV7-8	TRBJ2-2	CASSSDRDNTGELFF
TRBV10-2	TRBJ2-5	CASSVRGQGANYQNQETQYF
TRBV7-9	TRBJ2-7	CASSPSGSYEQYF
TRBV7-9	TRBJ1-1	CSSSKVGDILEKAFF
TRBV9	TRBJ2-3	CASSPLAQAYTDTQYF
TRBV7-9	TRBJ2-5	CSSSLVGSGETQYF
TRBV5-1	TRBJ2-1	CASKYGDAAGYEQFF
TRBV29-1	TRBJ2-1	CSVVPGLNNEQFF
TRBV6-1	TRBJ2-2	CASDVGQGHTGELFF
TRBV28	TRBJ2-7	CASSPLQVFGYEQYF
TRBV27	TRBJ2-7	CASSTYGTSGDAYEQYF
TRBV10-1	TRBJ2-1	CASSPTGFYNEQFF
TRBV5-4	TRBJ2-1	CASSSKREINEQFF
TRBV10-3	TRBJ1-4	CAISEAGFYEKLFF
TRBV19	TRBJ2-2	CASTNFRVGGIGTGELFF
TRBV28	TRBJ1-2	CASSSGQLYGYTF
TRBV7-9	TRBJ2-7	CSSSPGVSEQYF
TRBV5-3	TRBJ1-2	CARRGTTQGQGDGYTF
TRBV7-2	TRBJ1-1	CASSLGPGQAEAFF
TRBV11-2	TRBJ2-1	CASSLRSVINNEQFF
TRBV25-1	TRBJ1-3	CASSNGQPWDTIYF
TRBV28	TRBJ2-7	CASTGTPSYEQYF
TRBV27	TRBJ2-3	CASSLSSRGHRTDTQYF
TRBV6-1	TRBJ2-2	CASIGQGFTGELFF
TRBV4-3	TRBJ1-2	CASSQEVRNYGYTF
TRBV2	TRBJ2-1	CASSKGRHNEQFF
TRBV28	TRBJ2-3	CASSPGQIRTDTQYF
TRBV5-6	TRBJ2-1	CASSLGGLASNEQFF
TRBV30	TRBJ2-3	CAWRPGDTQYF
TRBV9	TRBJ2-4	CASSVGGVAKNIQYF
TRBV7-9	TRBJ2-5	CASRIVSGPETQYF
TRBV27	NA	CASSHSPGQGLYEQYF
TRBV30	TRBJ2-7	CAWTGGRAYEQYF
TRBV7-9	TRBJ1-1	CASSLLGVNTEAFF
TRBV5-5	TRBJ2-3	CASSVQGARTDTQYF
TRBV2	TRBJ2-3	CASSQGAVGTDTQYF